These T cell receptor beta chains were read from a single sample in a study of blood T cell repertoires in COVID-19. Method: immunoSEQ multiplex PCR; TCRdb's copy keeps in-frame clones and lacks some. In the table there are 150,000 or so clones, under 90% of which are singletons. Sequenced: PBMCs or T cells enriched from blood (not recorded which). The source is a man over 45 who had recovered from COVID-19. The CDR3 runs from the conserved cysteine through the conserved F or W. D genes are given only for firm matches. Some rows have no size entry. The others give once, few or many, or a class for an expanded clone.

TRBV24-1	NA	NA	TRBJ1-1	TGTGCCACCATGGCCCAGGGTAGACCCACTGAAGCTTTCTTT	CATMAQGRPTEAFF
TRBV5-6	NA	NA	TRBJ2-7	TGTGCCAGCAGCTTGGAAGGGGTGCGGCGCTCCTACGAGCAGTACTTC	CASSLEGVRRSYEQYF
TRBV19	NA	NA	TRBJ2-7	TGTGCCAGTAGTTACGGGACTCCCTACGAGCAGTACTTC	CASSYGTPYEQYF
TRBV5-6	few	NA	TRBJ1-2	TGTGCCAGCAGCTTGGCCGGGGTGTATGGCTACACCTTC	CASSLAGVYGYTF
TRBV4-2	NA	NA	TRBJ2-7	TGTGCCAGCAGCCAACGCGAGGGGGACGAGCAGTACTTC	CASSQREGDEQYF
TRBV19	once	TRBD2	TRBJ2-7	TGTGCCAGTAGTGAACTAGCGGGGGGAGCCTACGAGCAGTACTTC	CASSELAGGAYEQYF
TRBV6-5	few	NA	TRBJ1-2	TGTGCCAGCACTCCCAGGGTAGGAGGGTCCTATGGCTACACCTTC	CASTPRVGGSYGYTF
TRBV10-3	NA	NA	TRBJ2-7	TGTGCCACCACTACAGGGAACCCCTACGAGCAGTACTTC	CATTTGNPYEQYF
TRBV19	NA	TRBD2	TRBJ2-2	TGTGCCAGTATGGGACTAGCGGGGGAGAACACCGGGGAGCTGTTTTTT	CASMGLAGENTGELFF
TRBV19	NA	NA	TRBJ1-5	TGTGCCAGTAGGGATCTCAGGGCTTTCCCCAATCAGCCCCAGCATTTT	CASRDLRAFPNQPQHF
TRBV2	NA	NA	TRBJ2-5	TGTGCCAGCAAGTTGGAGAGACTAGTTGGAGAGACCCAGTACTTC	CASKLERLVGETQYF
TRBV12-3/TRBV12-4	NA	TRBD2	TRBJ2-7	TGTGCCAGCAGCCCCTCGGGGGGTCGGGAGCAGTACTTC	CASSPSGGREQYF
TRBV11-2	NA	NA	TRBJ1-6	TGTGCCAGCAGCTTACTTCTCCAGGGCGGTTCACCCCTCCACTTT	CASSLLLQGGSPLHF
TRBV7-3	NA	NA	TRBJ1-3	TGTGCCAGCAGCTTATACCCGCCCCGGGAAGGGAGCTCTGGAAACACCATATATTTT	CASSLYPPREGSSGNTIYF
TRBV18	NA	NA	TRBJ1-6	TGTGCCAGCTCACCAAACAGCCTTAATTCACCCCTCCACTTT	CASSPNSLNSPLHF
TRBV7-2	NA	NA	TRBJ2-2	TGTGCCAGCAGCCCCACAGGGCGGGACACCGGGGAGCTGTTTTTT	CASSPTGRDTGELFF
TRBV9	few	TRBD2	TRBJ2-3	TGTGCCAGCAGCTTCACCGGGACTAGGGGGGATACGCAGTATTTT	CASSFTGTRGDTQYF
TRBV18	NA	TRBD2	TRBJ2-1	TGTGCCAGCTCACCTGTTCTAGCGGGGGGCAATGAGCAGTTCTTC	CASSPVLAGGNEQFF
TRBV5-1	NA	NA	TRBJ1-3	TGCGCCAGCAGCTTGATTTTGTCAGGGGATTCTACTGGAAACACCATATATTTT	CASSLILSGDSTGNTIYF
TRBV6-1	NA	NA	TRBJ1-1	TGTGCCAGCAGTGAAGATTGGGCATATATGAACACTGAAGCTTTCTTT	CASSEDWAYMNTEAFF
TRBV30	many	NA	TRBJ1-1	TGTGCCTGGATCAGAAACACTGAAGCTTTCTTT	CAWIRNTEAFF
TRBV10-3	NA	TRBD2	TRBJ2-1	TGTGCCATCAGTAGAGCGGGGGTAAATGGGAATGAGCAGTTCTTC	CAISRAGVNGNEQFF
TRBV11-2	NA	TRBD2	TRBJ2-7	TGTGCCAGCAGCTTAGCGGCTAGCGGGGCCTACGAGCAGTACTTC	CASSLAASGAYEQYF